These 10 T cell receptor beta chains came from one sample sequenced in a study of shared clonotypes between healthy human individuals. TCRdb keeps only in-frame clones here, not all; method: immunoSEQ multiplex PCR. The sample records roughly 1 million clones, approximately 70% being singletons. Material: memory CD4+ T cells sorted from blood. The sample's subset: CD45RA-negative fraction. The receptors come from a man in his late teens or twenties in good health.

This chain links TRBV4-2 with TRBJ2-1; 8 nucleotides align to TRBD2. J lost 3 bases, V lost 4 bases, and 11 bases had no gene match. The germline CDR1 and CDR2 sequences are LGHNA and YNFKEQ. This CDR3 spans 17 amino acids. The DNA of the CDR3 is TGTGCCAGCAGCCGAAATCCTGGGCGGGAGGACTACAATGAGCAGTTCTTC. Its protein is CASSRNPGREDYNEQFF.

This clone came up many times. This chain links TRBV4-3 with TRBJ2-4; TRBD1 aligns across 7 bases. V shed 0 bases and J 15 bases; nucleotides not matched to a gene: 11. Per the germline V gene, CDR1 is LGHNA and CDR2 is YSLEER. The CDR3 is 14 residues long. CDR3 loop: CASSQDQERDSRYF. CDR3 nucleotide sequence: TGCGCCAGCAGCCAAGATCAAGAGAGGGACAGCAGGTACTTC.

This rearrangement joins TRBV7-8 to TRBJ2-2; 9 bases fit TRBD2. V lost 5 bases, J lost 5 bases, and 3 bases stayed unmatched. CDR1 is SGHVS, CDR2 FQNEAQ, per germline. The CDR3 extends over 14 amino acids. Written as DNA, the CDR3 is TGTGCCAGCAGCCGCGGACTAGCGACCGGGGAGCTGTTTTTT. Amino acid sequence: CASSRGLATGELFF. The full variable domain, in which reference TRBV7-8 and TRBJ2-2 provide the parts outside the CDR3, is GAGVSQSPRYKVAKRGQDVALRCDPISGHVSLFWYQQALGQGPEFLTYFQNEAQLDKSGLPSDRFFAERPEGSVSTLKIQRTQQEDSAVYLCASSRGLATGELFFGEGSRLTVL.

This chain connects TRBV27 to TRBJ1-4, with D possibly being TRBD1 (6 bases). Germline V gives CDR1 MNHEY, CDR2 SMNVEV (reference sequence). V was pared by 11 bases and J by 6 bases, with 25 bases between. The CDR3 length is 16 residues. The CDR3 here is CAEVWGARSRDEKLFF. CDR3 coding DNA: TGTGCCGAAGTATGGGGGGCGCGAAGTAGGGATGAAAAACTGTTTTTT.

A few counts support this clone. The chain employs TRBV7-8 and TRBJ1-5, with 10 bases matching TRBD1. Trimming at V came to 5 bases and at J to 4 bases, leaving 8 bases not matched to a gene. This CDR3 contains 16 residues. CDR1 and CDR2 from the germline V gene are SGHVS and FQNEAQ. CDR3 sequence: CASSPGTGASNQPQHF. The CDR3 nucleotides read TGTGCCAGCAGCCCTGGGACAGGGGCGTCAAATCAGCCCCAGCATTTT.

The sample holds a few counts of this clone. CDR3 amino acids: CASKGGANEKLFF. For the CDR3, the DNA is TGTGCCAGCAAAGGGGGAGCTAATGAAAAACTGTTTTTT. This chain connects TRBV27 to TRBJ1-4; perhaps TRBD1 as D (6 bases). The CDR3 contains 13 residues. Germline V gives CDR1 MNHEY, CDR2 SMNVEV (reference sequence). Trimming cost V 7 bases and J 3 bases, with 9 bases left between them. The full variable domain, completed using reference TRBV27 and TRBJ1-4, is EAQVTQNPRYLITVTGKKLTVTCSQNMNHEYMSWYRQDPGLGLRQIYYSMNVEVTDKGDVPEGYKVSRKEKRNFPLILESPSPNQTSLYFCASKGGANEKLFFGSGTQLSVL.

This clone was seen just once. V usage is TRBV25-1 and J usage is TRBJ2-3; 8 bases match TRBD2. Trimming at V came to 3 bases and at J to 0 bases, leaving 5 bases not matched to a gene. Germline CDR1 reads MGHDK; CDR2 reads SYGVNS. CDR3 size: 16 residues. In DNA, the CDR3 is TGTGCCAGCAGTGACGCCTTAGCGGGGAGCACAGATACGCAGTATTTT. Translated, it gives CASSDALAGSTDTQYF.

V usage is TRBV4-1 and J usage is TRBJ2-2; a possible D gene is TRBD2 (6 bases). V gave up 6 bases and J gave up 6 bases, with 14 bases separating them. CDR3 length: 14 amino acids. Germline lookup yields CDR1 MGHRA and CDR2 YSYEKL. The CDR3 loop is CASRYPGVAGELFF. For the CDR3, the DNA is TGCGCCAGCAGATACCCGGGGGTAGCCGGGGAGCTGTTTTTT.

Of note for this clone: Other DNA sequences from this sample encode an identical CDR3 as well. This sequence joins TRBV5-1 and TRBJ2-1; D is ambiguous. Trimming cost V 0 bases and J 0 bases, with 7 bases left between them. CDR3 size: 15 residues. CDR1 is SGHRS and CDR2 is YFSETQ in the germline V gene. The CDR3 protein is CASSLEGSSYNEQFF. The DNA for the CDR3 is TGCGCCAGCAGCTTGGAGGGTAGCTCCTACAATGAGCAGTTCTTC. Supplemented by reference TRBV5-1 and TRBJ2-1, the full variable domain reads KAGVTQTPRYLIKTRGQQVTLSCSPISGHRSVSWYQQTPGQGLQFLFEYFSETQRNKGNFPGRFSGRQFSNSRSEMNVSTLELGDSALYLCASSLEGSSYNEQFFGPGTRLTVL.

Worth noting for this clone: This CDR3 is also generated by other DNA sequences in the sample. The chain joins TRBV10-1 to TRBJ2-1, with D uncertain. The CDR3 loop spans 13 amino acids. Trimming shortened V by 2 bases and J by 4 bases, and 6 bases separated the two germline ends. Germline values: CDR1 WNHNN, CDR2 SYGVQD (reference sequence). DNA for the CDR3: TGCGCCAGCAGTGAGGGTGGTTACAATGAGCAGTTCTTC. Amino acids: CASSEGGYNEQFF.